One and the same sample provided the 19 T cell receptor beta chains below, sequenced in a study of cytomegalovirus exposure and HLA in healthy donors. Primers included in the PCR were 60 Vbeta and 13 Jbeta primers. Only in-frame clones appear in the TCRdb table, and some are missing; sequencing was by immunoSEQ multiplex PCR. The table lists about 99,000 clones, over 60% of them singletons. The sequenced material came from PBMCs. The receptors originated from a man aged 60 to 75 in good health and CMV-seropositive.

The table lists this clone with a few counts. Different DNA sequences within this sample yield the same CDR3. The V call is TRBV18, the J call TRBJ1-1; D uncertain. The CDR3 spans 13 residues. Germline loops: CDR1 KGHSH, CDR2 LQKENI. V was cut by 3 bases and J by 1 base, with 6 bases left in between. The chain's CDR3 is CASSPGENTEAFF. CDR3 in DNA: TGTGCCAGCTCACCGGGCGAGAACACTGAAGCTTTCTTT.

This clone has a handful of counts. The J gene is TRBJ2-2, the V gene TRBV7-2, with 12 bases identical to TRBD2. The CDR3 covers 18 residues. Unmatched junction bases numbered 10, after V lost 5 bases and J lost 3 bases. Per germline, CDR1 SGHTA and CDR2 FQGNSA. For the CDR3, the DNA is TGTGCCAGCAGCACCCAACTAGCGGGGGGCTTTTACACCGGGGAGCTGTTTTTT. Amino acids: CASSTQLAGGFYTGELFF. The full variable domain, with the rest looked up from reference TRBV7-2 and TRBJ2-2, is GAGVSQSPSNKVTEKGKDVELRCDPISGHTALYWYRQSLGQGLEFLIYFQGNSAPDKSGLPSDRFSAERTGGSVSTLTIQRTQQEDSAVYLCASSTQLAGGFYTGELFFGEGSRLTVL.

This chain joins TRBV7-2 and TRBJ1-3; the D gene is possibly TRBD1 (5 bases). Germline V gene lookup returns CDR1 SGHTA and CDR2 FQGNSA. V was shortened by 6 bases and J by 0 bases, with 9 bases between the two germline ends. The CDR3 sequence is 14 residues long. DNA for the CDR3: TGTGCCAGCAGGACAGCGGGCTCTGGAAACACCATATATTTT. This encodes CASRTAGSGNTIYF.

This clone has just one count. The chain is built from TRBV4-1 and TRBJ2-7; 7 bases line up with TRBD2. Germline CDR1 MGHRA, CDR2 YSYEKL. CDR3 length: 13 amino acids. Trimming took 3 bases from V and 7 from J; bases not matched to a gene: 6. As DNA, the CDR3 is TGCGCCAGCAGCCAGGCGAGCGGGGTGGAGCAGTACTTC. Protein product: CASSQASGVEQYF.

The V and J genes are TRBV15 and TRBJ1-1; TRBD1 matches at 7 bases. CDR3 length equals 14 residues. With 0 bases clipped from V and 7 bases from J, the junction kept 5 bases outside the gene matches. Germline CDR1 reads LNHNV; CDR2 reads YYDKDF (reference sequence). CDR3 in amino acids: CATSRDRGDSEAFF. The CDR3 nucleotides are TGTGCCACCAGCAGAGATCGAGGGGACAGTGAAGCTTTCTTT.

The chain combines TRBV6-6 with TRBJ1-3, with 7 bases aligning to TRBD1. From germline, CDR1 is MNHNY and CDR2 SVGAGI (reference sequence). The J segment lost 2 bases and the V segment lost 4 bases, leaving 5 bases of the junction unmatched. This CDR3 comprises 15 residues. CDR3: CASSFSTGPGNTIYF. The CDR3 DNA reads TGTGCCAGCAGTTTCTCGACAGGGCCTGGAAACACCATATATTTT.

The V gene is TRBV5-1, the J gene TRBJ2-1; maybe TRBD1 (5 bases). This CDR3 has 15 amino acids. Trimming left V 0 bases short and J 2 bases short, with 9 bases between. Germline-derived CDR1 and CDR2 are SGHRS and YFSETQ. CDR3 coding DNA: TGCGCCAGCAGCTTGGGCCAGGGTCCCTACAATGAGCAGTTCTTC. It encodes CASSLGQGPYNEQFF.

This clone appeared a few times. The genes are TRBV6-1 and TRBJ2-3, with D possibly TRBD1 on 5 matching bases. Germline assignment: CDR1 MNHNS and CDR2 SASEGT. V dropped 8 bases and J dropped 6 bases, with 12 bases sitting between them. CDR3 length: 12 amino acids. Here the CDR3 reads CASVDWGDTQYF. CDR3 in DNA: TGTGCCAGCGTTGACTGGGGCGATACGCAGTATTTT.

Notes on this clone: Germline and junction disagree at one end, which may indicate a read error. This chain uses TRBV7-9 with TRBJ1-4, with D maybe TRBD1 (5 bases). The CDR3 is 11 amino acids. Germline V lookup: CDR1 SEHNR, CDR2 FQNEAQ (reference sequence). The DNA for the CDR3 is TGTTCCAGCAGCTTTACGGGGGAACTGTTTTTT. Residues: CSSSFTGELFF.

The chain joins TRBV5-1 to TRBJ2-3; D remains unclear. V was shortened by 0 bases and J by 4 bases, with 12 bases between the two germline ends. CDR3 length equals 15 residues. Germline CDR1 SGHRS, CDR2 YFSETQ. CDR3 protein: CASSLAVQVADTQYF. In nucleotides, the CDR3 is TGCGCCAGCAGCTTGGCGGTGCAGGTGGCAGATACGCAGTATTTT.

The chain combines TRBV6-6 with TRBJ1-6; tentative D call: TRBD1 (5 bases). The CDR3 length is 16 residues. V dropped 6 bases and J dropped 7 bases, with 19 bases sitting between them. Germline values: CDR1 MNHNY, CDR2 SVGAGI (reference sequence). In nucleotides, the CDR3 is TGTGCCAGCAGCCAACATCGGAGGGGTATGAATTCACCCCTCCACTTT. It translates to CASSQHRRGMNSPLHF.

The table lists this clone with a count of one. CDR3 in amino acids: CASSRLAASYNEQFF. The CDR3 DNA is TGTGCCAGCAGCCGGCTAGCGGCCTCCTACAATGAGCAGTTCTTC. V is TRBV7-9 and J is TRBJ2-1; 7 nucleotides agree with TRBD2. The J segment lost 0 bases and the V segment lost 5 bases, leaving 4 bases of the junction unmatched. Germline V lookup: CDR1 SEHNR, CDR2 FQNEAQ (reference sequence). This CDR3 is 15 amino acids long.

The chain joins TRBV9 to TRBJ2-5; D might be TRBD2 (5 bases). The last part of the DNA fits TRBJ2-7 better; the J call may be wrong. CDR1 is SGDLS and CDR2 is YYNGEE in the germline V gene. The CDR3 has 14 amino acids. The CDR3 DNA reads as TGTGCCAGCAGCCCGCGGACTGCCTCCTACGAGCAGTACTTC. Protein product: CASSPRTASYEQYF.

As for this clone: Other DNA sequences in the same sample also yield this CDR3. This rearrangement joins TRBV6-5 to TRBJ2-3; 7 nucleotides align to TRBD1. Germline lookup yields CDR1 MNHEY and CDR2 SVGAGI. The CDR3 length is 15 residues. V gave up 5 bases and J gave up 1 base; unmatched junction bases: 6. CDR3 sequence (DNA): TGTGCCAGCAGTCTACAGGGGTGGGGCACAGATACGCAGTATTTT. It codes for CASSLQGWGTDTQYF.

The rearrangement links TRBV6-5 to TRBJ1-1; no firm D call. CDR1 is MNHEY and CDR2 is SVGAGI in the germline V gene. The CDR3 length is 15 residues. V lost 5 bases to trimming and J lost 1 base, with 14 bases between them. Written as DNA, the CDR3 is TGTGCCAGCAGTCGTCCCCTTATGTCGAACACTGAAGCTTTCTTT. Its translation: CASSRPLMSNTEAFF.

The chain uses TRBV19 and TRBJ1-2, with TRBD1 matching 9 bases. The V gene end was trimmed by 5 bases and the J gene end by 8 bases; junction bases not matched to a gene: 9. Per germline, CDR1 LNHDA and CDR2 SQIVND (reference sequence). The CDR3 contains 14 residues. For the CDR3, the DNA is TGTGCCAGTAGTCCCACAGGGGGCGCAAAGGGCTACACCTTC. The encoded protein is CASSPTGGAKGYTF.

V gene TRBV6-1 combines with J gene TRBJ2-7; 10 bases line up with TRBD1. V was clipped by 1 base and J by 1 base; unmatched bases: 4. Germline-derived CDR1 and CDR2 are MNHNS and SASEGT. There are 16 residues in the CDR3. The CDR3 DNA reads TGTGCCAGCAGTGAAGAGGACAGGGGGGGATCCTACGAGCAGTACTTC. Amino acids: CASSEEDRGGSYEQYF.

In its sample, this clone was seen once. The DNA for the CDR3 is TGTGCCAGCAGCTTAGCAGGCCAGGGGGTTACCGAGCAGTACTTC. It codes for CASSLAGQGVTEQYF. V usage is TRBV11-3 and J usage is TRBJ2-7; 7 bases align to TRBD1. J was trimmed by 6 bases and V by 1 base; bases with no gene match: 9. This CDR3 region has 15 residues. Germline CDR1 reads SGHNT; CDR2 reads YENEEA. The full variable domain, its missing parts supplied by reference TRBV11-3 and TRBJ2-7, is EAGVVQSPRYKIIEKKQPVAFWCNPISGHNTLYWYLQNLGQGPELLIRYENEEAVDDSQLPKDRFSAERLKGVDSTLKIQPAELGDSAVYLCASSLAGQGVTEQYFGPGTRLTVT.

The gene calls are TRBV25-1 and TRBJ2-1; 15 positions match TRBD2. Germline V gene sequence: CDR1 MGHDK, CDR2 SYGVNS. V trimming: 6 bases; J trimming: 7 bases; junction bases outside the gene matches: 7. This CDR3 has 16 amino acids. This chain's CDR3 is CASRRTSGGARNEQFF. In nucleotides, the CDR3 is TGTGCCAGCAGACGGACTAGCGGGGGGGCCAGGAATGAGCAGTTCTTC.